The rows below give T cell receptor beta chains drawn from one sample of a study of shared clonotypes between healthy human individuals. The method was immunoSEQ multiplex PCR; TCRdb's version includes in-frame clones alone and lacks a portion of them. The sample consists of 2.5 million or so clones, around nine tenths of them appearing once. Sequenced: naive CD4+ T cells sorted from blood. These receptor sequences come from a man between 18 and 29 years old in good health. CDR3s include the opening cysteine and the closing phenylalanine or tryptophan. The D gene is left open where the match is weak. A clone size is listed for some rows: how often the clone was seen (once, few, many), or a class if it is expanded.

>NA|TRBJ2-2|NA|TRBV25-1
CASSEPLGQGTGELFF
TGTGCCAGCAGTGAACCCCTAGGGCAGGGTACCGGGGAGCTGTTTTTT
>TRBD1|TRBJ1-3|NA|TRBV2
CASSGTGGYTIYF
TGTGCCAGCAGTGGTACAGGGGGTTACACCATATATTTT
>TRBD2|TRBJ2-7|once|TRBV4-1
CASSQGSSGIKDPYEQYF
TGCGCCAGCAGCCAGGGGAGTAGCGGGATCAAGGACCCCTACGAGCAGTACTTC
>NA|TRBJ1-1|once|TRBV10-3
CAISESPEKNTEAFF
TGTGCCATCAGTGAGTCGCCAGAAAAGAACACTGAAGCTTTCTTT
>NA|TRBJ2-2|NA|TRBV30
CAWKWDWTGELFF
TGTGCCTGGAAGTGGGATTGGACCGGGGAGCTGTTTTTT
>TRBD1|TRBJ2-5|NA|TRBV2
CASSEAPWTGGLETQYF
TGTGCCAGCAGTGAAGCACCCTGGACAGGGGGACTAGAGACCCAGTACTTC
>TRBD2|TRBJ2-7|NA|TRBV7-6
CASSKGDRTSSYEQYF
TGTGCCAGCAGCAAAGGGGATCGGACTAGCTCCTACGAGCAGTACTTC
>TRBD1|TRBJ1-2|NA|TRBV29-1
CSVFNQGTGRNNYGYTF
TGCAGCGTATTTAACCAGGGGACAGGGAGAAATAACTATGGCTACACCTTC
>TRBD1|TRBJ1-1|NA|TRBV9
CASSAGGRRNTEAFF
TGTGCCAGCAGCGCAGGGGGCCGGAGGAACACTGAAGCTTTCTTT
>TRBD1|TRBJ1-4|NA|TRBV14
CASSPGGGIEKLFF
TGTGCCAGCAGCCCAGGGGGCGGGATTGAAAAACTGTTTTTT
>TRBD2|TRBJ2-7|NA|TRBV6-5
CASRKLAGSYEQYF
TGTGCCAGCAGGAAGCTAGCGGGGAGCTACGAGCAGTACTTC
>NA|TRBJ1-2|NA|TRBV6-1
CASSEGLGQGSGYTF
TGTGCCAGCAGTGAAGGTCTTGGCCAGGGGTCTGGCTACACCTTC
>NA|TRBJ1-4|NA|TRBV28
CASSFPTEGKLFF
TGTGCCAGCAGTTTCCCTACAGAAGGAAAACTGTTTTTT
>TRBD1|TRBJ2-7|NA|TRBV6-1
CASSRDRATTGEQYF
TGTGCCAGCAGTCGGGACAGGGCGACCACGGGCGAGCAGTACTTC
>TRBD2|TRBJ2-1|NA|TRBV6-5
CASSYSGTTFGNEQFF
TGTGCCAGCAGTTACTCGGGGACTACCTTTGGGAATGAGCAGTTCTTC
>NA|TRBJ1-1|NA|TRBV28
CASCGGGLRGTEAFF
TGTGCCAGCTGCGGGGGGGGCCTAAGAGGGACTGAAGCTTTCTTT
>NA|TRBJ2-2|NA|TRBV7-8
CASSFTNTGELFF
TGTGCCAGCAGCTTTACGAACACCGGGGAGCTGTTTTTT
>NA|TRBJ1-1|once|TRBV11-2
CASSPNRKGNTEAFF
TGTGCCAGCAGCCCTAACAGGAAGGGGAACACTGAAGCTTTCTTT
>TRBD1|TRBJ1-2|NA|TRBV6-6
CASSYRDSLLYGYTF
TGTGCCAGCAGTTACCGGGACAGCTTACTCTATGGCTACACCTTC
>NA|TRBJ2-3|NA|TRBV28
CASSLASLGLFLSTDTQYF
TGTGCCAGCAGTTTGGCTAGCCTCGGACTATTTCTAAGCACAGATACGCAGTATTTT
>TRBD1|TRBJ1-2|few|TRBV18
CASSPLPGQGLYGYTF
TGTGCCAGCTCACCCTTGCCGGGACAGGGGTTGTATGGCTACACCTTC
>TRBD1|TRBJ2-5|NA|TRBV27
CASSLRGRETQYF
TGTGCCAGCAGTTTAAGGGGGCGGGAGACCCAGTACTTC
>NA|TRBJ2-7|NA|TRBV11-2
CASSFSPGYEQYF
TGTGCCAGCAGCTTTAGTCCGGGCTACGAGCAGTACTTC
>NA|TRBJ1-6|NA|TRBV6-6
CASSYEGDYNSPLHF
TGTGCCAGCAGTTACGAGGGCGATTATAATTCACCCCTCCACTTT
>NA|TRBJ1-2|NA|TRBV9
CASSVGFGYGYTF
TGTGCCAGCAGCGTAGGGTTCGGCTATGGCTACACCTTC
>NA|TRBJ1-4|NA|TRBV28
CASKHGGDHEKLFF
TGTGCCAGCAAACATGGAGGGGATCATGAAAAACTGTTTTTT
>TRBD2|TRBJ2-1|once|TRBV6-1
CASSLAGASRNEQFF
TGTGCCAGCAGTCTAGCGGGAGCCTCTCGGAATGAGCAGTTCTTC
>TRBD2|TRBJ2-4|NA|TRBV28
CASSLGLALDIQYF
TGTGCCAGCAGTTTAGGACTAGCGTTGGACATTCAGTACTTC
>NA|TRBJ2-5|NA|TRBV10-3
CAISVGRRETQYF
TGTGCCATCAGTGTGGGAAGGCGAGAGACCCAGTACTTC
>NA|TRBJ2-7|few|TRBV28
CASTPGALSYEQYF
TGTGCCAGCACCCCCGGGGCACTCAGCTACGAGCAGTACTTC
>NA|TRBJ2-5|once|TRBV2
CASSAVRGGETQYF
TGTGCCAGCAGTGCCGTAAGGGGCGGAGAGACCCAGTACTTC
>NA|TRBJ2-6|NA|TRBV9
CASSVAHSGANVLTF
TGTGCCAGCAGCGTAGCTCACTCTGGGGCCAACGTCCTGACTTTC
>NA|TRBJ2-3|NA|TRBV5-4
CASSLGGPRTDTQYF
TGTGCCAGCAGCCTCGGGGGACCCCGCACAGATACGCAGTATTTT
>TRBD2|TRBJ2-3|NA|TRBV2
CASSRLAGYLYTDTQYF
TGTGCCAGCAGTAGACTAGCGGGGTACCTATACACAGATACGCAGTATTTT
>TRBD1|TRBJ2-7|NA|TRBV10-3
CAIAEGAGYEQYF
TGTGCCATCGCCGAGGGGGCAGGCTACGAGCAGTACTTC